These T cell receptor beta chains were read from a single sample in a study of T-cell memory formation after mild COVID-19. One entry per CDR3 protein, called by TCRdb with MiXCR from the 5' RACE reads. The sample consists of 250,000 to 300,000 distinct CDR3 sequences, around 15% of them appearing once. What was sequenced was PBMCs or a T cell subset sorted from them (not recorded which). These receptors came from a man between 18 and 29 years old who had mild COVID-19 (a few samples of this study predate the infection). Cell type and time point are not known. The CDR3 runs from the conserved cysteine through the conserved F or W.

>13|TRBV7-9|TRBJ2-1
CASRGDSYNEQFF
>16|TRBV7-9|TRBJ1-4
CASSSTRGVRNEKLFF
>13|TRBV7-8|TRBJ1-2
CASSSTPGGGYTF
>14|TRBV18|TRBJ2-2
CASSPTTGDGELFF
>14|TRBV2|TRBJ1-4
CASGPGQVNEKLFF
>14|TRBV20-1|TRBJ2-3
CSATSGPRADTQYF
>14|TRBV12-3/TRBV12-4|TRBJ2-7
CASRVSGGTYEQYF
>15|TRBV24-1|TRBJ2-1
CATSDTGGPGDEQFF
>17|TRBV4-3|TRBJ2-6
CASSSGGARSGANVLTF
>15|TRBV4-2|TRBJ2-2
CASSQFLEDTGELFF
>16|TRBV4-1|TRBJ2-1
CASSHPGRGRGNEQFF
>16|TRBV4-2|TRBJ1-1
CASSRKTGLMNTEAFF
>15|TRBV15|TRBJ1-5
CATSIPTAPYQPQHF
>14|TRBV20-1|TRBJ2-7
CSAPSPRQGGEQYF
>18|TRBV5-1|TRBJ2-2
CASSLAVPRVGTTGELFF
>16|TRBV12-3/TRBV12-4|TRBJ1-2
CASSLTGGVANYGYTF
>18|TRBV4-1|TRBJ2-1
CASSQGGRRGASYNEQFF
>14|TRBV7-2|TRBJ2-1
CASSLPPSGGEQFF
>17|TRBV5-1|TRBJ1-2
CASSDLQPGQGPYGYTF
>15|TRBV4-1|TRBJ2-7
CASSRRQGFPYEQYF
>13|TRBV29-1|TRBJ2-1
CSVVTSGYNEQFF
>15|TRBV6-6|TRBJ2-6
CASSRANSGANVLTF
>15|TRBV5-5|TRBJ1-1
CASSPLVSISTEAFF
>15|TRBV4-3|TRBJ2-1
CASSQDWQGGNEQFF
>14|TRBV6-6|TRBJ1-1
CASSSHAGNTEAFF
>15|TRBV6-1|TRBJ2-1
CASSELAGGPNEQFF
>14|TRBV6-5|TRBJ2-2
CASRLQGAIGELFF
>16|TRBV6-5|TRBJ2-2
CARRLAGGANTGELFF
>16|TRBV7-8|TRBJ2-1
CASSLDGTISYNEQFF
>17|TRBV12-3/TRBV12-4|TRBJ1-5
CASSTLTGGLSNQPQHF
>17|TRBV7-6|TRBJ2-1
CASSRRPLGVSYNEQFF
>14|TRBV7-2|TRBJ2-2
CASSRTWSYGELFF
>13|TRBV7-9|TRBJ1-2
CASRPLDPAGYTF
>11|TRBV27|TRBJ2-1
CASRRVGQQFF
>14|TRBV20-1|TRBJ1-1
CSARWGTRNTEAFF
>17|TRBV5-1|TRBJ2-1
CASSWKQTSGGSNEQFF
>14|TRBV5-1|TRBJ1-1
CASSLGDRNTEAFF
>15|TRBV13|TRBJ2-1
CASSDTHTLWDEQFF
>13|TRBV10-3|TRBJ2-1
CAIRLAGGNEQFF
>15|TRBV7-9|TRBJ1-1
CASSPGTPRSTEAFF
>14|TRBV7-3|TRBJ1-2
CASSPGDSGYSYTF
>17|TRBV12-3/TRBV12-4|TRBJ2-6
CASALTLGATGANVLTF
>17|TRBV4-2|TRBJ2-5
CASSQDQISGVGQTQYF
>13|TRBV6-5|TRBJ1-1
CASTGPGYTEAFF
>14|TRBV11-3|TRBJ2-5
CASSFRGNQETQYF
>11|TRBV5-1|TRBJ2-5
CASSFKETQYF
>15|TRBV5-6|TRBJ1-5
CASSIPGQSNQPQHF
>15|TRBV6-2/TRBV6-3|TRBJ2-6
CASSPSSSGANVLTF
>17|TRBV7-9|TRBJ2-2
CASSSLGRTSNTGELFF
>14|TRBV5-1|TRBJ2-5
CASSFSGGEETQYF
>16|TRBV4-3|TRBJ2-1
CASSQDRSSGGNEQFF
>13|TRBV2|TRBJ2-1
CASRNRGNNEQFF
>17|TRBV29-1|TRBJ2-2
CSVCWPAGQGALGELFF
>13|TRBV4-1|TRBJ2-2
CASSQTDTGELFF
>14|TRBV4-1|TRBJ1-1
CASSQEALNTEAFF
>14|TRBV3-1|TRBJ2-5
CASSQGGSVETQYF
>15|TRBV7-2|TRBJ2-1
CASSPGTSGLNEQFF
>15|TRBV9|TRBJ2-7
CASSVEAGDTYEQYF
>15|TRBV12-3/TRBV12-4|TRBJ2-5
CASSPGQGAGETQYF
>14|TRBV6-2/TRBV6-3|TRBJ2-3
CASSWDRYTDTQYF